One T cell receptor beta chain is described in this entry. These data belong to a study of blood T cell repertoires in COVID-19. The germline V gene encodes CDR1 MDHEN and CDR2 SYDVKM. This CDR3 spans 11 amino acids. V lost 4 bases and J 7 bases, leaving 7 bases between the germline ends. The data were produced by immunoSEQ multiplex PCR, yet TCRdb's version contains in-frame clones alone and is incomplete. This table has about 200,000 clones, approximately 81% appearing once. The genes are TRBV28 and TRBJ1-2, with a weak D call TRBD1 (6 bases). Source material: peripheral blood. The sequence was collected from a woman at least 80 years old with acute or convalescent COVID-19. The CDR3 here is CASSWTVGYTF. The CDR3 bases are TGTGCCAGCAGTTGGACAGTTGGCTACACCTTC.